This paragraph covers one TCR beta chain sequence. The target of this receptor is not known. No much larger clone is present one base from it, and per-base qualities are unavailable. This entry is derived from a study of Tregs in tolerant kidney transplant recipients (dated by TCRdb to 2018 to 2020). Regarding the complete study: Before combined kidney and bone marrow transplantation, this study identified donor-specific regulatory T cells using TCRbeta sequencing and then followed those same cells after transplant.

Overall results and qualifications from the work: Although technical replication error seemed to be minimal, the question of biological reproducibility was not addressed directly. The most biologically relevant and donor-specific TCRbeta repertoire appeared to be identified by expanding Tregs with activated donor B cells. In tolerant patients, the expansion of donor-specific Tregs was greater than global Treg expansion, suggesting that the expansion was antigen-driven rather than nonspecific. For some patients, the PCR primers changed as time went on, which meant samples from those patients could not be compared with one another at the nucleotide level. Because only a small number of patients were included, the study had limitations, and the results will need to be validated in larger populations as well as under other immunosuppression protocols.

Transplants used related donors with nonmyeloablative bone marrow transplantation; mixed chimerism was transient in the human trials. Thawed PBMCs were FACS-sorted into unstimulated Tregs (CD4+CD25+CD127-), CD4+ non-Tregs (CD4+CD25-), CD4 cells and CD8 cells. Patients were a few combined kidney and bone marrow transplant recipients from the ITN036ST trial, and only these trial subjects had samples available. Healthy control blood was separated into PBMCs by Ficoll density gradient and cryopreserved, and patient PBMCs were collected both before and after transplant. At the junction V is shortened by 7 bases and J by 5 bases, with 12 bases in between. Per the germline V gene, MGHRA is the CDR1 and YSYEKL is the CDR2. The CDR3 measures 13 amino acids from cysteine to phenylalanine. The CDR3 DNA has 39 bases and is translated from base 1. Genomic DNA was extracted from sorted cells with the QIAGEN DNeasy Blood and Tissue Kit for TCRbeta CDR3 sequencing. High-throughput TCRbeta CDR3 sequencing, which included PCR amplification with bias correction and internal controls, was done commercially through immunoSEQ. Per the original workflow: Unique productive TCRbeta sequences were defined by CDR3 nucleotide sequence where primers matched, otherwise by CDR3 amino acid sequence with Vbeta and Jbeta genes. To correct sorting error, sequences shared between sorted populations at a frequency ratio of 2:1 or less were removed; the rest were assigned to the higher population. A sequence counted as donor-reactive if, in CFSE-low cells, the sequence had a frequency of at least 0.01% and was expanded at least 5-fold compared with unstimulated cells. Repertoire divergence was quantified by Jensen-Shannon divergence using the top 100 TCRbeta sequences ranked by frequency. For any sample with multiple sequencing runs, sorting error was corrected in each run separately before the runs were pooled. Here the immuneACCESS table is served through TCRdb, limited to in-frame sequences with V and J called. Missing clones are a known gap in these copies; in checked studies unresolved V genes cover under half, and the rest lacks a known reason. The DNA was the basis for D and trimming; V, J and clone size are from that table. Within this sample are about 50,000 clones, with roughly 89% of them counted one time only. Roughly 15% of the sample rests with the top ten.

The source was CD8+ T cells from blood (PBMCs), collected 12 months after the transplant. The chain couples TRBV4-1 to TRBJ2-1, with a weak D call of TRBD2 (7 bases match). This receptor was identified in a human patient who received a combined kidney and bone marrow transplant. Following transplantation, T cells from the graft donor may be among those present. This receptor carries the CDR3 CASKGGLDNEQFF. The nucleotides are TGCGCCAGCAAGGGGGGGCTTGACAATGAGCAGTTCTTC.